Below, 21 T cell receptor beta chains from the same sample are listed, as sequenced in a study of shared clonotypes between healthy human individuals. Method: immunoSEQ multiplex PCR; TCRdb's copy keeps in-frame clones and lacks some. Among 2,500,000 or so clones listed, 92% were seen once. The sample was naive CD4+ T cells from PBMCs. This sample's subset: CD45RA+ positively selected. These receptors came from a man between 18 and 35 years old in good health. Some clones in this sample may be carry-over from other donors' samples.

The chain is built from TRBV23-1 and TRBJ2-7; 8 bases match TRBD1. TRBV23-1 counts as an open reading frame of uncertain function. Unmatched junction bases numbered 6, after V lost 6 bases and J lost 2 bases. This CDR3 comprises 14 residues. The CDR3 reads CASSDDRGAYEQYF. The CDR3 DNA reads as TGCGCCAGCAGCGACGACAGGGGCGCCTACGAGCAGTACTTC.

The chain couples TRBV29-1 to TRBJ2-7, with a weak D call TRBD1 (6 bases). Germline values: CDR1 SQVTM, CDR2 ANQGSEA. Trimming took off 0 bases at V and 4 bases at J, with 19 bases between the two ends. This CDR3 has 16 amino acids. For the CDR3, the DNA is TGCAGCGTTGAAGATCCGGGCAGAACGGGGACATACGAGCAGTACTTC. It specifies CSVEDPGRTGTYEQYF.

DNA for the CDR3: TGTGCCAGCAGCCACGGTGGTGAGCAGTTCTTC. Translating gives CASSHGGEQFF. The chain couples TRBV7-7 to TRBJ2-1; D remains unclear. The germline gives CDR1 SSHAT, CDR2 FNYEAQ (reference sequence). V lost 5 bases, J lost 9 bases, and 8 bases lay in between. The CDR3 has 11 residues.

This clone was detected only once. The chain couples TRBV18 to TRBJ1-1; weak D call: TRBD1 (6 bases). The CDR3 covers 15 residues. V was shortened by 0 bases and J by 4 bases, with 12 bases between the two germline ends. Germline V gives CDR1 KGHSH, CDR2 LQKENI. The CDR3 DNA follows: TGTGCCAGCTCACCACCCTATCAGGGGTCCACTGAAGCTTTCTTT. Protein: CASSPPYQGSTEAFF.

The genes are TRBV9 and TRBJ1-2, with TRBD1 identical over 7 bases. The CDR3 covers 14 residues. V was pared by 3 bases and J by 0 bases, with 2 bases of the junction left unmatched. The germline V gene encodes CDR1 SGDLS and CDR2 YYNGEE. The CDR3: CASSGQGSNYGYTF. In nucleotides, the CDR3 is TGTGCCAGCAGCGGACAGGGTTCTAACTATGGCTACACCTTC.

The CDR3 region has the DNA TGCGCCAGCAGCTTGGAGGAGGGACGGGAGACCCAGTACTTC. Its translation is CASSLEEGRETQYF. V gene TRBV5-1 combines with J gene TRBJ2-5, with D perhaps matching TRBD2 (6 bases). Trimming took off 0 bases at V and 5 bases at J, with 11 bases between the two ends. This CDR3 contains 14 residues. Germline CDR1 and CDR2: SGHRS and YFSETQ.

The rearrangement joins TRBV19 to TRBJ2-5, with 7 positions matching TRBD2. Germline V gives CDR1 LNHDA, CDR2 SQIVND (reference sequence). Trimming took 4 bases from V and 4 from J; bases not matched to a gene: 3. The CDR3 extends over 13 amino acids. The CDR3 DNA is TGTGCCAGTAGTAGGGAGGGTCGAGAGACCCAGTACTTC. This sequence encodes CASSREGRETQYF.

The rearrangement joins TRBV19 to TRBJ1-1; tentatively, D is TRBD1 (5 bases). Per the germline V gene, CDR1 is LNHDA and CDR2 is SQIVND (reference sequence). V lost 10 bases, J lost 1 base, and 13 bases lay in between. CDR3 length: 13 amino acids. The DNA of the CDR3 is TGTGCCATCTCCGGGACGGAGAACACTGAAGCTTTCTTT. Encoded protein: CAISGTENTEAFF.

The genes are TRBV28 and TRBJ1-4, with D perhaps TRBD1 (6 bases). This CDR3 region has 15 residues. V lost 2 bases to trimming and J lost 6 bases, with 13 bases between them. Germline values: CDR1 MDHEN, CDR2 SYDVKM. In nucleotides, the CDR3 is TGTGCCAGCAGTTTACCCGACAGGCCGTATGAAAAACTGTTTTTT. Translating gives CASSLPDRPYEKLFF.

The chain employs TRBV29-1 and TRBJ1-2; D gene ambiguous. In germline, CDR1 is SQVTM, CDR2 ANQGSEA. The CDR3 spans 10 residues. V dropped 1 base and J dropped 9 bases, with 6 bases sitting between them. The DNA for the CDR3 is TGCAGCGTTGAAGTTGAGAGCTACACCTTC. It codes for CSVEVESYTF.

The chain uses TRBV28 and TRBJ1-2; 7 bases map to TRBD1. This CDR3 is 14 amino acids long. The V and J ends lost 6 bases and 1 base, in that order; junction bases with no gene match: 5. Germline-derived CDR1 and CDR2 are MDHEN and SYDVKM. Written as DNA, the CDR3 is TGTGCCAGCAGCCCAGGGGGACATAACTATGGCTACACCTTC. Protein product: CASSPGGHNYGYTF.

V gene TRBV28 combines with J gene TRBJ1-3; D is uncertain. This CDR3 spans 15 amino acids. CDR1 is MDHEN, CDR2 SYDVKM, per germline. Trimming removed 7 bases at V and 0 bases at J, with 13 bases between. The CDR3 loop is CASKDAGVSGNTIYF. CDR3 nucleotide sequence: TGTGCCAGCAAGGACGCAGGAGTCTCTGGAAACACCATATATTTT.

The chain links TRBV18 to TRBJ2-3; no firm D call. The length of the CDR3 is 14 residues. V gave up 2 bases and J gave up 2 bases, with 8 bases separating them. The germline V gene has CDR1 KGHSH and CDR2 LQKENI. CDR3 sequence reads: CASSPTANTDTQYF. The CDR3, as DNA: TGTGCCAGCTCACCAACAGCGAACACAGATACGCAGTATTTT.

This chain joins TRBV28 and TRBJ2-3; a weak D match, TRBD1 (6 bases). CDR1 is MDHEN, CDR2 SYDVKM, per germline. The CDR3 contains 15 residues. V lost 6 bases and J 1 base, leaving 14 bases between the germline ends. The CDR3 nucleotides read TGTGCCAGCAGCTTAGCAGGGGCCGGCACAGATACGCAGTATTTT. It encodes CASSLAGAGTDTQYF.

The chain joins TRBV6-6 to TRBJ2-1; D remains ambiguous. Germline values: CDR1 MNHNY, CDR2 SVGAGI (reference sequence). The CDR3 has 11 amino acids. The ends were cut back, 8 bases at V and 7 bases at J, with 9 bases in the middle. The CDR3, as DNA: TGTGCCAGCTCGTCGGCGAATGAGCAGTTCTTC. This codes for CASSSANEQFF.

The V and J genes are TRBV15 and TRBJ1-4, with TRBD1 identical over 7 bases. Germline V lookup: CDR1 LNHNV, CDR2 YYDKDF (reference sequence). The CDR3 spans 15 residues. V was clipped by 0 bases and J by 5 bases; unmatched bases: 3. CDR3: CATSRDPTGNEKLFF. The DNA of the CDR3 is TGTGCCACCAGCAGAGACCCGACAGGGAATGAAAAACTGTTTTTT.

The rearrangement uses TRBV6-1 and TRBJ2-5; 10 bases align to TRBD1. The CDR3 is 16 amino acids. J gave up 5 bases and V 6 bases, and 12 bases lay outside the gene matches. CDR1 and CDR2 from the germline V gene are MNHNS and SASEGT. CDR3 sequence: CASSEWDRGWTETQYF. The CDR3 DNA sequence: TGTGCCAGCAGCGAATGGGACAGGGGTTGGACGGAGACCCAGTACTTC.

This chain uses TRBV2 with TRBJ1-5; possibly TRBD1 for D (5 bases). CDR3 length: 15 amino acids. Trimming stripped 4 bases from V and 0 bases from J, with 10 bases between. The germline gives CDR1 SNHLY, CDR2 FYNNEI. The CDR3 DNA reads as TGTGCCAGCAGTGTGGGGGATCATAGCAATCAGCCCCAGCATTTT. This sequence encodes CASSVGDHSNQPQHF.

The J gene is TRBJ2-7, the V gene TRBV10-3, with 8 bases lining up with TRBD1. Trimming at V came to 6 bases and at J to 3 bases, leaving 4 bases not matched to a gene. The germline V gene encodes CDR1 ENHRY and CDR2 SYGVKD. The CDR3 consists of 13 residues. The CDR3 reads CAISGTGGYEQYF. The DNA of the CDR3 is TGTGCCATCAGCGGGACAGGAGGCTACGAGCAGTACTTC.

The chain joins TRBV5-1 to TRBJ1-5; 10 nucleotides align to TRBD1. Germline CDR1 is SGHRS and CDR2 is YFSETQ. The ends lost 4 bases at V and 4 bases at J; junction bases unmatched: 2. This CDR3 is 14 amino acids long. The CDR3 nucleotides are TGCGCCAGCAGCGTGGGACAGGGGAATCAGCCCCAGCATTTT. Its translation is CASSVGQGNQPQHF.

The rearrangement uses TRBV11-2 and TRBJ2-1, with 10 positions matching TRBD2. Germline loops: CDR1 SGHAT, CDR2 FQNNGV. V was clipped by 4 bases and J by 0 bases; unmatched bases: 3. The length of the CDR3 is 16 residues. The chain's CDR3 is CASSWGLASSYNEQFF. CDR3 in DNA: TGTGCCAGCAGCTGGGGACTAGCGAGCTCCTACAATGAGCAGTTCTTC.